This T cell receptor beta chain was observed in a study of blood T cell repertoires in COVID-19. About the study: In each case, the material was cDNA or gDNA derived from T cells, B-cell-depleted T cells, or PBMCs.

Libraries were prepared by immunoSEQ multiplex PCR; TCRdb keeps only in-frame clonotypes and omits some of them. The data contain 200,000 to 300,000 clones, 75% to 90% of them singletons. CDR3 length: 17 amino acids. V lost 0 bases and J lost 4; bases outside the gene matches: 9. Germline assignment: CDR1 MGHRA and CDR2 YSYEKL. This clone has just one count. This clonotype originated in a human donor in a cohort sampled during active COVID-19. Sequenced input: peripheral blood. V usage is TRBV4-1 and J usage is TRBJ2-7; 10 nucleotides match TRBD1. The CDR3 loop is CASSQDGAGTGEYEQYF. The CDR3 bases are TGCGCCAGCAGCCAAGATGGAGCCGGGACAGGGGAATACGAGCAGTACTTC.